These 20 T cell receptor beta chains came from one sample sequenced in a study of cytomegalovirus exposure and HLA in healthy donors. The PCR used 60 Vbeta and 13 Jbeta primers. Assay: immunoSEQ multiplex PCR; the TCRdb copy retains only in-frame clones and omits some. The data hold some 220,000 clones, with roughly 73% observed a single time. Input material: PBMCs. These receptors came from a boy between 10 and 17 years old in good health and CMV-seronegative.

V gene TRBV30 combines with J gene TRBJ2-1, with D tentatively TRBD2 (5 bases). From germline, CDR1 is GTSNPN and CDR2 SVGIG (reference sequence). CDR3 length: 13 residues. Deletions cut 3 bases from V and 3 bases from J, with 9 bases between. The CDR3: CAWSRGRYNEQFF. The CDR3 nucleotides are TGTGCCTGGAGCCGCGGGCGCTACAATGAGCAGTTCTTC.

The V call is TRBV6-1, the J call TRBJ2-3; 7 bases map to TRBD1. In germline, CDR1 is MNHNS, CDR2 SASEGT. Trimming took 6 bases from V and 0 from J; bases not matched to a gene: 6. The CDR3 runs 15 residues. The CDR3 loop is CASRIGTESTDTQYF. In nucleotides, the CDR3 is TGTGCCAGCAGAATTGGGACAGAAAGCACAGATACGCAGTATTTT.

The chain has TRBV30 and TRBJ2-2; no clear D gene. This CDR3 is 13 amino acids long. Germline-derived CDR1 and CDR2 are GTSNPN and SVGIG (reference sequence). The CDR3, as DNA: TGTGCTCACTCGGCGGCGAACACCGGGGAGCTGTTTTTT. Its translation is CAHSAANTGELFF.

This clone appeared once. The rearrangement links TRBV5-4 to TRBJ2-2; 11 bases line up with TRBD2. CDR1 and CDR2 (germline): SGHNT, YYREEE (reference sequence). CDR3 length: 16 residues. After removal of 4 bases from V and 2 bases from J, the junction contained 4 bases not matched to a gene. CDR3 coding DNA: TGTGCCAGCAGCCTCACTAGCGGGGGAAACACCGGGGAGCTGTTTTTT. Translated: CASSLTSGGNTGELFF.

The V call is TRBV4-2, the J call TRBJ2-3; 15 bases fit TRBD2. Germline V gene sequence: CDR1 LGHNA, CDR2 YNFKEQ. V was clipped by 1 base and J by 0 bases; unmatched bases: 2. The CDR3 runs 18 residues. In nucleotides, the CDR3 is TGTGCCAGCAGCCAAGGGACTAGCGGGGGGGTTAGCACAGATACGCAGTATTTT. Protein: CASSQGTSGGVSTDTQYF.

The V and J genes are TRBV5-1 and TRBJ1-1; the match to TRBD1 covers 8 bases. The CDR3 covers 16 residues. V shed 4 bases, J shed 1 base, and the junction held 9 bases outside the gene matches. Germline lookup yields CDR1 SGHRS and CDR2 YFSETQ. CDR3 sequence reads: CASSPGTGGKNTEAFF. The CDR3 region has the DNA TGCGCCAGCAGCCCCGGGACAGGAGGGAAGAACACTGAAGCTTTCTTT.

J is TRBJ2-7 and V is TRBV15; the D gene is possibly TRBD1 (6 bases). CDR1 is LNHNV, CDR2 YYDKDF, per germline (reference sequence). Trimming shortened V by 1 base and J by 3 bases, and 16 bases separated the two germline ends. The CDR3 spans 16 residues. The CDR3: CATSRGPRGEFYEQYF. As DNA, the CDR3 is TGTGCCACCAGCAGAGGCCCCAGGGGCGAATTCTACGAGCAGTACTTC.

V is TRBV4-1 and J is TRBJ1-2; TRBD1 is a possible D gene (5 bases). CDR1 is MGHRA, CDR2 YSYEKL, per germline. The CDR3 loop spans 17 amino acids. Trimming cost V 3 bases and J 8 bases, with 25 bases left between them. This chain's CDR3 is CASSHPLDRKGSGGYTF. For the CDR3, the DNA is TGCGCCAGCAGCCACCCCCTCGACAGAAAAGGATCTGGCGGCTACACCTTC.

The chain combines TRBV29-1 with TRBJ2-3, with no clear D. CDR3 length equals 12 residues. V lost 7 bases, J lost 1 base, and 9 bases lay in between. Germline lookup yields CDR1 SQVTM and CDR2 ANQGSEA. The CDR3 DNA is TGCAGCGGAATTGTAGGCACAGATACGCAGTATTTT. Amino acids: CSGIVGTDTQYF.

The sample holds a few counts of this clone. The chain employs TRBV12-5 and TRBJ1-5; D not resolved. Germline V gene lookup returns CDR1 LGHNT and CDR2 FRNRAP. The ends were cut back, 2 bases at V and 4 bases at J, with 6 bases in the middle. This CDR3 spans 13 amino acids. DNA of the CDR3: TGTGCTAGTGGTTTGACGGGGAATCAGCCCCAGCATTTT. Amino acids: CASGLTGNQPQHF. The entire variable domain, with the rest obtained from reference TRBV12-5 and TRBJ1-5, is as follows: DARVTQTPRHKVTEMGQEVTMRCQPILGHNTVFWYRQTMMQGLELLAYFRNRAPLDDSGMPKDRFSAEMPDATLATLKIQPSEPRDSAVYFCASGLTGNQPQHFGDGTRLSIL.

This clone appeared a few times. This chain joins TRBV10-3 and TRBJ2-3; D call uncertain. The CDR3 contains 14 residues. Between the trimmed V and J ends, which lost 7 bases and 2 bases, there was a span of 13 bases. The germline gives CDR1 ENHRY, CDR2 SYGVKD. CDR3 bases: TGTGCCATCACCACAGCCCCGGACACAGATACGCAGTATTTT. This codes for CAITTAPDTDTQYF.

This chain links TRBV7-6 with TRBJ2-5, with 11 bases identical to TRBD1. J lost 2 bases, V lost 5 bases, and 4 bases had no gene match. The CDR3 length is 15 residues. Looked up from germline, CDR1 is SGHVS and CDR2 is FNYEAQ. The CDR3 is CASSLRDRGQETQYF. In DNA, the CDR3 is TGTGCCAGCAGCCTGCGGGACAGGGGGCAAGAGACCCAGTACTTC.

This clone was counted only a few times. This CDR3 reads CASSFGLGVQNYGYTF. CDR3 coding DNA: TGTGCCAGCAGCTTCGGTCTCGGGGTCCAGAACTATGGCTACACCTTC. J is TRBJ1-2 and V is TRBV7-9; D gene ambiguous. Trimming took 3 bases from V and 2 from J, leaving 16 bases between them. CDR1 and CDR2 (germline): SEHNR, FQNEAQ (reference sequence). CDR3 length: 16 residues.

This clone appeared a single time. V usage is TRBV10-1 and J usage is TRBJ1-1, with 9 bases aligning to TRBD1. With 3 bases clipped from V and 11 bases from J, the junction kept 13 bases outside the gene matches. Germline V gene lookup returns CDR1 WNHNN and CDR2 SYGVQD (reference sequence). The CDR3 runs to 15 residues. This CDR3 is CASSDGDGTGNDAFF. DNA of the CDR3: TGCGCCAGCAGTGATGGGGATGGGACAGGGAATGACGCTTTCTTT.

The gene calls are TRBV9 and TRBJ1-3; 7 bases map to TRBD1. The CDR3 runs 16 residues. V dropped 3 bases and J dropped 0; count of bases not matched to a gene: 6. The germline CDR1 and CDR2 sequences are SGDLS and YYNGEE. In nucleotides, the CDR3 is TGTGCCAGCAGCGACGACAGGGCCACCTCTGGAAACACCATATATTTT. This encodes CASSDDRATSGNTIYF.

This clone was picked up one time. The CDR3 DNA is TGTGCCAGCAGTGTCATACCGGGACAGCTCTATGGCTACACCTTC. This encodes CASSVIPGQLYGYTF. The chain joins TRBV27 to TRBJ1-2; 7 bases agree with TRBD1. This CDR3 contains 15 residues. Germline CDR1 is MNHEY and CDR2 is SMNVEV (reference sequence). The J segment lost 4 bases and the V segment lost 5 bases, leaving 10 bases of the junction unmatched.

The rearrangement joins TRBV6-6 to TRBJ1-5; 7 bases match TRBD1. Unmatched junction bases numbered 4, after V lost 5 bases and J lost 6 bases. The CDR3 length is 13 residues. Germline V gene sequence: CDR1 MNHNY, CDR2 SVGAGI (reference sequence). CDR3 sequence (DNA): TGTGCCAGCAGTAAGGGGGCGGTTCAGCCCCAGCATTTT. Translated, it gives CASSKGAVQPQHF.

The chain combines TRBV6-4 with TRBJ2-1; possibly TRBD1 for D (5 bases). With 2 bases removed from V and 2 bases from J, the gap between germline ends came to 10 bases. This CDR3 contains 15 residues. In germline, CDR1 is MRHNA, CDR2 SNTAGT. Here the CDR3 DNA reads TGTGCCAGCAGTGACAGGGGTTCTGCCTACAATGAGCAGTTCTTC. Translation gives CASSDRGSAYNEQFF.

The V call is TRBV2, the J call TRBJ1-5; a possible D gene is TRBD1 (5 bases). V was clipped by 8 bases and J by 5 bases, with 16 bases between them. The CDR3 runs 14 residues. The germline V gene encodes CDR1 SNHLY and CDR2 FYNNEI. The CDR3 nucleotides read TGTGCCAGCGGGTTCGGTCAGGGTGATCAGCCCCAGCATTTT. Translated, it gives CASGFGQGDQPQHF.

The chain has TRBV11-2 and TRBJ2-5, with 7 bases identical to TRBD2. This CDR3 comprises 15 residues. Germline V CDR1 and CDR2: SGHAT, FQNNGV. Germline trimming cut 5 bases from V and 4 bases from J; bases unmatched to any gene: 10. CDR3 residues: CASSPRGGEGETQYF. CDR3 in DNA: TGTGCCAGCAGCCCCCGTGGGGGGGAGGGAGAGACCCAGTACTTC.